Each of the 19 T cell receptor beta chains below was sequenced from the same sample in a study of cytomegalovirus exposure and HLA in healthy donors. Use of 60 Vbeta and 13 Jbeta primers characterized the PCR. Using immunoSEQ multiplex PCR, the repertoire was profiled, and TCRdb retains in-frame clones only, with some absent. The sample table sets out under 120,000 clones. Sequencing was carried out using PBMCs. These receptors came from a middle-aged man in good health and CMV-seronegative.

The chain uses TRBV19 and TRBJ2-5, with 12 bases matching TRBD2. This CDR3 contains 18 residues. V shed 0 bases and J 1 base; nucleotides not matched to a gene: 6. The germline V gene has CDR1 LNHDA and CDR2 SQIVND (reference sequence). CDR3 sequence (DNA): TGTGCCAGTAGTATAGACCCGCCGACTAGCGGGGGCCAAGAGACCCAGTACTTC. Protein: CASSIDPPTSGGQETQYF.

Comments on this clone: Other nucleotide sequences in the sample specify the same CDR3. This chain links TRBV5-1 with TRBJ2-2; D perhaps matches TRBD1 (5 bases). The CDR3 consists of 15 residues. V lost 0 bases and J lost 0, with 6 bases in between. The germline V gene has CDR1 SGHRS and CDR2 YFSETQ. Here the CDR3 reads CASSLDRTNTGELFF. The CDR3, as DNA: TGCGCCAGCAGCTTGGACAGGACGAACACCGGGGAGCTGTTTTTT.

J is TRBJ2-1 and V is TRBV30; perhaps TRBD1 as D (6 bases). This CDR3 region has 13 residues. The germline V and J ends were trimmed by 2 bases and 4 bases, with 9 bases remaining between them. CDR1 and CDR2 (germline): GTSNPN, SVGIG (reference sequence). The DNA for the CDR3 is TGTGCCTGGAGTCGGGACACATACAATGAGCAGTTCTTC. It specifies CAWSRDTYNEQFF.

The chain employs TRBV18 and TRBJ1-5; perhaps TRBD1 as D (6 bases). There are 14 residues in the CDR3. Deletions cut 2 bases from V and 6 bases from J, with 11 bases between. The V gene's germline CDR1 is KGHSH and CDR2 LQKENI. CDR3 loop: CASSPYRAPQPQHF. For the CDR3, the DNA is TGTGCCAGCTCACCATACAGGGCTCCTCAGCCCCAGCATTTT.

The chain's CDR3 is CASSLGLGGAGNTIYF. Written as DNA, the CDR3 is TGTGCCAGCAGCTTAGGGTTAGGAGGTGCCGGAAACACCATATATTTT. The chain joins TRBV7-6 to TRBJ1-3; D remains ambiguous. V lost 1 base and J 4 bases, leaving 14 bases between the germline ends. CDR3 length: 16 residues. Looked up from germline, CDR1 is SGHVS and CDR2 is FNYEAQ.

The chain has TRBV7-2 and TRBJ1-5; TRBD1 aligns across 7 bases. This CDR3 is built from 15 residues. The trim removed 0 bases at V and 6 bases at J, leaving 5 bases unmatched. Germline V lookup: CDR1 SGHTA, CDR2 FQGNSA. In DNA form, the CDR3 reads TGTGCCAGCAGCTTAGCAGGGGGCTCGGGTCAGCCCCAGCATTTT. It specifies CASSLAGGSGQPQHF. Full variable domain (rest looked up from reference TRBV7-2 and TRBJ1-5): GAGVSQSPSNKVTEKGKDVELRCDPISGHTALYWYRQSLGQGLEFLIYFQGNSAPDKSGLPSDRFSAERTGGSVSTLTIQRTQQEDSAVYLCASSLAGGSGQPQHFGDGTRLSIL.

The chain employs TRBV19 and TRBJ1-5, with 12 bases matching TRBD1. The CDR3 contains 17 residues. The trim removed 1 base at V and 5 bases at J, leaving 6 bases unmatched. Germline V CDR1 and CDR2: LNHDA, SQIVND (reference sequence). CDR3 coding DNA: TGTGCCAGTAGTATAGGGACCGGGACAGGGGGCTATCAGCCCCAGCATTTT. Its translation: CASSIGTGTGGYQPQHF.

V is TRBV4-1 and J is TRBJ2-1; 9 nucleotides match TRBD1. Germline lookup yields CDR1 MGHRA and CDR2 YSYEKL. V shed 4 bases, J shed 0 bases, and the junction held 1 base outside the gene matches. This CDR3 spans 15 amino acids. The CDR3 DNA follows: TGCGCCAGCAGCCTGGGACAGGGCTCCTACAATGAGCAGTTCTTC. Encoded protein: CASSLGQGSYNEQFF.

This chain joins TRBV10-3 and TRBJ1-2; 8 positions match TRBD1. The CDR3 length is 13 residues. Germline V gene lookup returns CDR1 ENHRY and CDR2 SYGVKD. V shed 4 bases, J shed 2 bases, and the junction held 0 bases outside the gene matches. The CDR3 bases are TGTGCCATCAGTGGGGACAGGAACTATGGCTACACCTTC. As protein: CAISGDRNYGYTF.

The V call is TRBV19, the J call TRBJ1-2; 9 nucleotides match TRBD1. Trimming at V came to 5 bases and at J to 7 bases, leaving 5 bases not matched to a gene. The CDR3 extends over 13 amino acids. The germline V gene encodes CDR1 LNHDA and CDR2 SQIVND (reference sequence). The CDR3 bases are TGTGCCAGTAGTTACAGGGGGCAGGCTGGCTACACCTTC. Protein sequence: CASSYRGQAGYTF. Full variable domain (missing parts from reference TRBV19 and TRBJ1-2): DGGITQSPKYLFRKEGQNVTLSCEQNLNHDAMYWYRQDPGQGLRLIYYSQIVNDFQKGDIAEGYSVSREKKESFPLTVTSAQKNPTAFYLCASSYRGQAGYTFGSGTRLTVV.

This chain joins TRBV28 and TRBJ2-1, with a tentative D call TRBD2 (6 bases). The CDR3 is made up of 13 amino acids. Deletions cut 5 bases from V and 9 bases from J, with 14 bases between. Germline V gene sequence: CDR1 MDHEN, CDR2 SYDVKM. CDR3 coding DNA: TGTGCCAGCAGTCGAACTGGACTACCTGAGCAGTTCTTC. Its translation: CASSRTGLPEQFF. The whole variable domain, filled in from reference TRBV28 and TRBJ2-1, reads DVKVTQSSRYLVKRTGEKVFLECVQDMDHENMFWYRQDPGLGLRLIYFSYDVKMKEKGDIPEGYSVSREKKERFSLILESASTNQTSMYLCASSRTGLPEQFFGPGTRLTVL.

CDR3 amino acids: CASSQGGGVTGELFF. The CDR3 DNA sequence: TGCGCCAGCAGCCAAGGTGGGGGGGTCACCGGGGAGCTGTTTTTT. The rearrangement links TRBV4-1 to TRBJ2-2, with TRBD2 matching over 7 bases. V lost 1 base to trimming and J lost 4 bases; unmatched junction nucleotides: 3. The CDR3 runs 15 residues. CDR1 is MGHRA, CDR2 YSYEKL, per germline.

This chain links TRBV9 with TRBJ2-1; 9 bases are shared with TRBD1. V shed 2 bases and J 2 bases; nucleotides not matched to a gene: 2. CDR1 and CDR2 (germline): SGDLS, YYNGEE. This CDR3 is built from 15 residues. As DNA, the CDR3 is TGTGCCAGCAGCGTCGGGACAGGGCCCTACAATGAGCAGTTCTTC. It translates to CASSVGTGPYNEQFF. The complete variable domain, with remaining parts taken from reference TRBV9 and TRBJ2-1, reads DSGVTQTPKHLITATGQRVTLRCSPRSGDLSVYWYQQSLDQGLQFLIQYYNGEERAKGNILERFSAQQFPDLHSELNLSSLELGDSALYFCASSVGTGPYNEQFFGPGTRLTVL.

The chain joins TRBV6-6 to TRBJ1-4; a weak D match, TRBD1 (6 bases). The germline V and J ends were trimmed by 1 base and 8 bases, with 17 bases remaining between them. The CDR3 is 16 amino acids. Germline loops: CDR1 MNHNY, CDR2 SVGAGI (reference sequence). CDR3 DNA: TGTGCCAGCAGTTACTTGTGGGGGCCCTCCGCGGAAAAACTGTTTTTT. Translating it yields CASSYLWGPSAEKLFF.

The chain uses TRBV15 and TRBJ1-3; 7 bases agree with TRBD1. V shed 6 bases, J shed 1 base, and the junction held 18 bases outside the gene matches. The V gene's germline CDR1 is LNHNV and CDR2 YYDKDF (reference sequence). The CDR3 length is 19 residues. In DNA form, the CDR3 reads TGTGCCACCAGTCCAATTTGGGGGGACAGTTCCTTGTCTGGAAACACCATATATTTT. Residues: CATSPIWGDSSLSGNTIYF. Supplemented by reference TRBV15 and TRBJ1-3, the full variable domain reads DAMVIQNPRYQVTQFGKPVTLSCSQTLNHNVMYWYQQKSSQAPKLLFHYYDKDFNNEADTPDNFQSRRPNTSFCFLDIRSPGLGDTAMYLCATSPIWGDSSLSGNTIYFGEGSWLTVV.

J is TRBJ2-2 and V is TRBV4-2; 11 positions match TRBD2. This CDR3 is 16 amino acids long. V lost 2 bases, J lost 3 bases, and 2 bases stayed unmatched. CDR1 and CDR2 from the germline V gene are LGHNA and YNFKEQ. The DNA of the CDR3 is TGTGCCAGCAGCCAACTAGCGGGAGGCCACACCGGGGAGCTGTTTTTT. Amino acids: CASSQLAGGHTGELFF.

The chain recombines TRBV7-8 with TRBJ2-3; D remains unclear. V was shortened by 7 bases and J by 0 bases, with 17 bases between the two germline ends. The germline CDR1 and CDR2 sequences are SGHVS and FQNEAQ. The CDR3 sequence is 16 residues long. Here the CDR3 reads CASTFQSGLSTDTQYF. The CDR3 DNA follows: TGTGCCAGCACCTTCCAATCCGGGTTAAGCACAGATACGCAGTATTTT.

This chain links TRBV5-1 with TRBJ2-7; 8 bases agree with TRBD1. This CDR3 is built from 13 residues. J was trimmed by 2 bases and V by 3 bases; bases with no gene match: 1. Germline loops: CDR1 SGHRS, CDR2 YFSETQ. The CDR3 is CASSWGQAYEQYF. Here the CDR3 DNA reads TGCGCCAGCAGCTGGGGACAGGCCTACGAGCAGTACTTC.

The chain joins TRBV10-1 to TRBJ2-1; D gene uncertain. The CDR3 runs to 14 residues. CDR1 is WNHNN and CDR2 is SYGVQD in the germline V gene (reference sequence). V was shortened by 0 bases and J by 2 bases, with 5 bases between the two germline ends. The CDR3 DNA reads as TGCGCCAGCAGTGAGTCGTGGCCCTACAATGAGCAGTTCTTC. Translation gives CASSESWPYNEQFF.